Sequencing of this T cell receptor beta chain was carried out in a study of T cell responses to AZD1222 COVID-19 vaccine. Regarding the study as a whole: Donors, mostly white British, included more females; clonal diversity was possibly underestimated.

The table came from immunoSEQ multiplex PCR; TCRdb's copy has only in-frame clones and leaves some out. This sample has around 110,000 clones; 85% to 90% occur once, and the top ten carry 3.1%. On this clone itself: Its antigen is currently unknown.

V was trimmed by 1 base and J by 3 bases, leaving 9 bases between them. The CDR3 covers 15 residues. Germline CDR1 and CDR2: SGHAT and FQDESV (reference sequence). This chain joins TRBV11-1 and TRBJ2-2; TRBD1 might be the D (5 bases). The sample in question was peripheral blood, obtained on day 0 of AZD1222 vaccination. This receptor was obtained from an adult in good health. CDR3 loop: CASSLVGVDTGELFF. CDR3 in DNA: TGTGCCAGCAGCTTAGTAGGGGTCGACACCGGGGAGCTGTTTTTT.